The rows below give T cell receptor beta chains drawn from one sample of a study of T cell responses to AZD1222 COVID-19 vaccine. Libraries were prepared by immunoSEQ multiplex PCR; TCRdb keeps only in-frame clonotypes and omits some of them. The data hold around 150,000 clones, with roughly 88% observed a single time. The sample was peripheral blood, taken on day 0 of AZD1222 vaccination. These receptors were collected from an adult in good health. CDR3s include the opening cysteine and the closing phenylalanine or tryptophan. Each record gives: J gene, V gene, clone size, D gene, CDR3 protein, CDR3 DNA. D genes are given only for firm matches. The size field is filled for only some rows; it gives once, few, many or a size class.

j_gene: TRBJ2-7
v_gene: TRBV5-1
abundance: .
d_gene: .
CDR3aa: CASSLGVLTPAFSEQYF
CDR3nt: TGCGCCAGCAGCTTGGGAGTCTTAACCCCCGCATTTTCTGAGCAGTACTTC

j_gene: TRBJ1-2
v_gene: TRBV11-3
abundance: .
d_gene: .
CDR3aa: CASSPRLGSYGYTF
CDR3nt: TGTGCCAGCAGCCCCCGGCTTGGGTCCTATGGCTACACCTTC

j_gene: TRBJ2-1
v_gene: TRBV3-1/TRBV3-2
abundance: .
d_gene: TRBD2
CDR3aa: CASSRGLAEKQFF
CDR3nt: TGTGCCAGCAGCCGTGGACTAGCGGAAAAGCAGTTCTTC

j_gene: TRBJ1-5
v_gene: TRBV10-1
abundance: .
d_gene: TRBD1
CDR3aa: CARSGGGSQPQHF
CDR3nt: TGCGCCAGGTCAGGGGGCGGAAGTCAGCCCCAGCATTTT

j_gene: TRBJ2-2
v_gene: TRBV5-4
abundance: .
d_gene: .
CDR3aa: CASSLPPNTGELFF
CDR3nt: TGTGCCAGCAGCTTGCCACCGAACACCGGGGAGCTGTTTTTT

j_gene: TRBJ2-7
v_gene: TRBV5-8
abundance: few
d_gene: .
CDR3aa: CASSLHRVLSYEQYF
CDR3nt: TGTGCCAGCAGCTTGCACAGGGTCCTGTCCTACGAGCAGTACTTC

j_gene: TRBJ2-7
v_gene: TRBV6-5
abundance: .
d_gene: .
CDR3aa: CASSAWGAYEQYF
CDR3nt: TGTGCCAGCAGCGCCTGGGGGGCGTACGAGCAGTACTTC

j_gene: TRBJ1-2
v_gene: TRBV19
abundance: .
d_gene: .
CDR3aa: CASSTPGLNYGYTF
CDR3nt: TGTGCCAGTAGTACTCCAGGGCTAAACTATGGCTACACCTTC

j_gene: TRBJ1-1
v_gene: TRBV4-2
abundance: few
d_gene: .
CDR3aa: CASTPQGAGNTEAFF
CDR3nt: TGTGCCAGCACCCCCCAAGGTGCAGGGAACACTGAAGCTTTCTTT

j_gene: TRBJ1-4
v_gene: TRBV6-5
abundance: .
d_gene: .
CDR3aa: CATGLLSGEKLFF
CDR3nt: TGTGCCACCGGACTCCTCAGTGGGGAAAAACTGTTTTTT

j_gene: TRBJ2-7
v_gene: TRBV28
abundance: .
d_gene: .
CDR3aa: CASTLGSSYEQYF
CDR3nt: TGTGCCAGCACCTTGGGCAGTTCCTACGAGCAGTACTTC

j_gene: TRBJ1-1
v_gene: TRBV19
abundance: .
d_gene: .
CDR3aa: CASSITQRNTEAFF
CDR3nt: TGTGCCAGTAGTATAACGCAACGTAACACTGAAGCTTTCTTT

j_gene: TRBJ2-1
v_gene: TRBV7-2
abundance: .
d_gene: .
CDR3aa: CASSSRPMVTYNEQFF
CDR3nt: TGTGCCAGCAGCTCACGGCCCATGGTTACCTACAATGAGCAGTTCTTC

j_gene: TRBJ2-1
v_gene: TRBV5-1
abundance: .
d_gene: .
CDR3aa: CASSAGTGYNEQFF
CDR3nt: TGCGCCAGCAGTGCGGGAACGGGTTACAATGAGCAGTTCTTC

j_gene: TRBJ1-2
v_gene: TRBV30
abundance: once
d_gene: TRBD1
CDR3aa: CAWSPLDRNYGYTF
CDR3nt: TGTGCCTGGTCCCCTCTGGACAGGAACTATGGCTACACCTTC

j_gene: TRBJ1-2
v_gene: TRBV5-4
abundance: .
d_gene: .
CDR3aa: CASSLPGQVYGGAF
CDR3nt: TGTGCCAGCAGCCTCCCGGGACAAGTCTATGGGGGGGCCTTC

j_gene: TRBJ2-3
v_gene: TRBV30
abundance: once
d_gene: TRBD1
CDR3aa: CAWSTDRVGADTQYF
CDR3nt: TGTGCCTGGAGTACCGACAGGGTGGGCGCAGATACGCAGTATTTT

j_gene: TRBJ1-5
v_gene: TRBV5-6
abundance: .
d_gene: .
CDR3aa: CASSFRPRRGDQPQHF
CDR3nt: TGTGCCAGCAGCTTCCGCCCCCGTCGGGGAGATCAGCCCCAGCATTTT

j_gene: TRBJ2-7
v_gene: TRBV5-6
abundance: .
d_gene: .
CDR3aa: CASTSFTGSPYEQYF
CDR3nt: TGTGCCAGCACCTCCTTTACAGGGAGCCCCTACGAGCAGTACTTC

j_gene: TRBJ1-1
v_gene: TRBV2
abundance: .
d_gene: .
CDR3aa: CASPRGPMNTEAFF
CDR3nt: TGTGCCAGCCCAAGGGGACCTATGAACACTGAAGCTTTCTTT

j_gene: TRBJ2-2
v_gene: TRBV29-1
abundance: .
d_gene: .
CDR3aa: CSVSGADSTGELFF
CDR3nt: TGCAGCGTCTCGGGGGCGGATTCCACCGGGGAGCTGTTTTTT

j_gene: TRBJ1-2
v_gene: TRBV6-2/TRBV6-3
abundance: .
d_gene: .
CDR3aa: CASSYQLGYGYTF
CDR3nt: TGTGCCAGCAGTTACCAATTGGGCTATGGCTACACCTTC

j_gene: TRBJ1-1
v_gene: TRBV27
abundance: .
d_gene: .
CDR3aa: CASSLIWPEAEAFF
CDR3nt: TGTGCCAGCAGTTTAATCTGGCCCGAGGCTGAAGCTTTCTTT

j_gene: TRBJ2-5
v_gene: TRBV5-8
abundance: .
d_gene: .
CDR3aa: CASSLGPAAQETQYF
CDR3nt: TGTGCCAGCAGCTTGGGTCCAGCGGCGCAAGAGACCCAGTACTTC

j_gene: TRBJ1-5
v_gene: TRBV5-6
abundance: .
d_gene: .
CDR3aa: CASSMDGDQPQHF
CDR3nt: TGTGCCAGCAGCATGGACGGAGATCAGCCCCAGCATTTT

j_gene: TRBJ2-7
v_gene: TRBV7-2
abundance: .
d_gene: TRBD1
CDR3aa: CASSFIYRGFSSYEQYF
CDR3nt: TGTGCCAGCAGCTTTATATACAGGGGGTTTAGTTCCTACGAGCAGTACTTC

j_gene: TRBJ1-2
v_gene: TRBV28
abundance: .
d_gene: .
CDR3aa: CASTKREGYGYTF
CDR3nt: TGTGCCAGCACCAAACGGGAGGGGTATGGCTACACCTTC

j_gene: TRBJ2-7
v_gene: TRBV7-8
abundance: .
d_gene: .
CDR3aa: CASSQTGPSGSYEQYF
CDR3nt: TGTGCCAGCAGTCAAACTGGACCTTCGGGCTCCTACGAGCAGTACTTC

j_gene: TRBJ1-6
v_gene: TRBV5-1
abundance: once
d_gene: .
CDR3aa: CASSFRDNSPLHF
CDR3nt: TGCGCCAGCAGTTTCAGGGATAATTCACCCCTCCACTTT

j_gene: TRBJ2-2
v_gene: TRBV18
abundance: .
d_gene: .
CDR3aa: CASSLYTGELFF
CDR3nt: TGTGCCAGCTCACTGTACACCGGGGAGCTGTTTTTT

j_gene: TRBJ2-5
v_gene: TRBV19
abundance: once
d_gene: TRBD2
CDR3aa: CASSPGLAGHKETQYF
CDR3nt: TGTGCCAGTAGTCCCGGACTAGCGGGACACAAAGAGACCCAGTACTTC

j_gene: TRBJ1-6
v_gene: TRBV2
abundance: .
d_gene: .
CDR3aa: CASSEEGLLISSPLHF
CDR3nt: TGTGCCAGCAGTGAAGAGGGATTATTGATTAGTTCACCCCTCCACTTT

j_gene: TRBJ1-2
v_gene: TRBV7-2
abundance: .
d_gene: TRBD1
CDR3aa: CASSLFAGGDYGYTF
CDR3nt: TGTGCCAGCAGCTTATTCGCAGGGGGCGACTATGGCTACACCTTC

j_gene: TRBJ2-7
v_gene: TRBV16
abundance: .
d_gene: .
CDR3aa: CASSSRPGAEQYF
CDR3nt: TGTGCCAGCAGCTCCCGACCGGGGGCCGAGCAGTACTTC

j_gene: TRBJ2-7
v_gene: TRBV5-1
abundance: .
d_gene: .
CDR3aa: CASSLASGSYEQYF
CDR3nt: TGCGCCAGCAGCTTGGCGTCAGGCTCCTACGAGCAGTACTTC

j_gene: TRBJ1-5
v_gene: TRBV28
abundance: .
d_gene: .
CDR3aa: CASSFSGGGQPQHF
CDR3nt: TGTGCCAGCAGTTTTTCGGGGGGCGGACAGCCCCAGCATTTT

j_gene: TRBJ1-1
v_gene: TRBV28
abundance: .
d_gene: .
CDR3aa: CASTTVANTEAFF
CDR3nt: TGTGCCAGCACAACAGTCGCGAACACTGAAGCTTTCTTT

j_gene: TRBJ2-3
v_gene: TRBV5-4
abundance: .
d_gene: TRBD2
CDR3aa: CASSRTSGMQDTQYF
CDR3nt: TGTGCCAGCAGCCGGACTAGCGGGATGCAAGATACGCAGTATTTT

j_gene: TRBJ1-2
v_gene: TRBV7-6
abundance: once
d_gene: .
CDR3aa: CASSEYRDLTF
CDR3nt: TGTGCCAGCAGCGAGTACAGGGATCTCACCTTC